Listed here are 19 T cell receptor beta chains from one sample, sequenced in a study of cytomegalovirus exposure and HLA in healthy donors. Both 60 Vbeta primers and 13 Jbeta primers went into the PCR. Some clones are missing from TCRdb's copy, which holds only in-frame ones; the method was immunoSEQ multiplex PCR. In the table there are about 140,000 clones, roughly 75% of which are singletons. The sequenced sample consisted of PBMCs. Source of these receptors: a man aged 30 to 39 in good health.

This chain links TRBV2 with TRBJ2-3, with TRBD2 matching over 7 bases. Trimming at V came to 7 bases and at J to 6 bases, leaving 1 base not matched to a gene. This CDR3 is 11 amino acids long. Per the germline V gene, CDR1 is SNHLY and CDR2 is FYNNEI. CDR3 protein: CASMGGDTQYF. As DNA, the CDR3 is TGTGCCAGCATGGGGGGGGATACGCAGTATTTT.

The gene calls are TRBV15 and TRBJ2-7; a possible D gene is TRBD1 (7 bases). The CDR3 totals 15 residues. Germline-derived CDR1 and CDR2 are LNHNV and YYDKDF (reference sequence). Trimming cost V 0 bases and J 4 bases, with 13 bases left between them. CDR3 nucleotides: TGTGCCACCAGCAGAGATGGGGGGACAGTATACGAGCAGTACTTC. It encodes CATSRDGGTVYEQYF.

The chain has TRBV4-1 and TRBJ2-1; 9 bases are shared with TRBD2. The germline V gene has CDR1 MGHRA and CDR2 YSYEKL. V lost 0 bases and J lost 9; bases outside the gene matches: 9. The CDR3 contains 16 residues. The CDR3 loop is CASSQDPTGGRAEQFF. CDR3 DNA sequence: TGCGCCAGCAGCCAAGACCCGACGGGCGGGAGGGCTGAGCAGTTCTTC.

The gene calls are TRBV29-1 and TRBJ2-1; D perhaps matches TRBD2 (6 bases). Trimming removed 7 bases from V and 8 bases from J, with 18 bases in between. Germline CDR1 SQVTM, CDR2 ANQGSEA. The CDR3 length is 13 residues. The CDR3 reads CSAWGPGSDEQFF. The CDR3 DNA follows: TGCAGCGCATGGGGCCCCGGGAGCGATGAGCAGTTCTTC.

The gene calls are TRBV5-1 and TRBJ1-1, with 9 bases aligning to TRBD1. Germline V gene lookup returns CDR1 SGHRS and CDR2 YFSETQ. Trimming removed 4 bases from V and 8 bases from J; junction bases left unmatched: 6. This CDR3 has 13 amino acids. CDR3: CASSPDRGREAFF. The CDR3 DNA is TGCGCCAGCAGCCCGGACAGGGGTCGGGAAGCTTTCTTT.

This clone has only a few counts. This chain links TRBV28 with TRBJ2-5; D gene ambiguous. Germline V gives CDR1 MDHEN, CDR2 SYDVKM. The CDR3 runs to 14 residues. V was pared by 6 bases and J by 3 bases, with 14 bases between. The chain's CDR3 is CASRPLRLEETQYF. CDR3 nucleotide sequence: TGTGCCAGCAGACCCCTGAGGTTGGAAGAGACCCAGTACTTC.

The chain carries TRBV7-9 and TRBJ1-2; D gene ambiguous. CDR3 length: 13 amino acids. V lost 11 bases and J 2 bases, leaving 15 bases between the germline ends. Germline CDR1 SEHNR, CDR2 FQNEAQ (reference sequence). The CDR3 here is CAGRPASNYGYTF. As DNA, the CDR3 is TGTGCCGGGCGGCCGGCTAGCAACTATGGCTACACCTTC. Full variable domain (remainder filled in from reference TRBV7-9 and TRBJ1-2): DTGVSQNPRHKITKRGQNVTFRCDPISEHNRLYWYRQTLGQGPEFLTYFQNEAQLEKSRLLSDRFSAERPKGSFSTLEIQRTEQGDSAMYLCAGRPASNYGYTFGSGTRLTVV.

The V gene is TRBV6-5, the J gene TRBJ2-1; no clear D gene. The V gene lost 3 bases and the J gene lost 0 bases, with 9 bases spanning the gap. This CDR3 comprises 15 residues. From germline, CDR1 is MNHEY and CDR2 SVGAGI. The CDR3 DNA reads TGTGCCAGCAGTTATACTCGGAGCTCCTACAATGAGCAGTTCTTC. This translates into CASSYTRSSYNEQFF.

The chain employs TRBV7-7 and TRBJ2-7; 7 nucleotides match TRBD1. This CDR3 is built from 15 residues. With V trimmed by 3 bases and J by 5 bases, 10 bases remained unmatched. Germline CDR1 reads SSHAT; CDR2 reads FNYEAQ (reference sequence). CDR3 nucleotides: TGTGCCAGCAGCTTTGGACCTATCAGGGGGAACGAGCAGTACTTC. Residues: CASSFGPIRGNEQYF.

The rearrangement joins TRBV6-1 to TRBJ1-2, with 7 bases aligning to TRBD1. The CDR3 loop spans 15 amino acids. CDR1 and CDR2 (germline): MNHNS, SASEGT. V lost 2 bases to trimming and J lost 4 bases; unmatched junction nucleotides: 7. The CDR3 sequence: CASSEPPTGLYGYTF. In DNA form, the CDR3 reads TGTGCCAGCAGTGAACCCCCGACAGGGCTCTATGGCTACACCTTC.

The rearrangement links TRBV9 to TRBJ1-5; possible D gene TRBD1, 5 bases. The germline V gene encodes CDR1 SGDLS and CDR2 YYNGEE. The CDR3 runs 14 residues. The ends were cut back, 3 bases at V and 4 bases at J, with 11 bases in the middle. The CDR3 DNA is TGTGCCAGCAGCGGGGGACTGGGTAATCAGCCCCAGCATTTT. Amino acids: CASSGGLGNQPQHF.

The V and J genes are TRBV6-1 and TRBJ1-5; D is possibly TRBD1 (6 bases). This CDR3 contains 14 residues. Trimming cost V 1 base and J 4 bases, with 8 bases left between them. Germline assignment: CDR1 MNHNS and CDR2 SASEGT. Here the CDR3 reads CASSEGRGNQPQHF. CDR3 nucleotides: TGTGCCAGCAGTGAAGGAAGGGGGAATCAGCCCCAGCATTTT.

This clone was counted a few times. The chain is built from TRBV2 and TRBJ2-2; D is perhaps TRBD2 (6 bases). The CDR3 consists of 13 residues. Per the germline V gene, CDR1 is SNHLY and CDR2 is FYNNEI. The germline V and J ends were trimmed by 6 bases and 7 bases, with 12 bases remaining between them. CDR3 in DNA: TGTGCCAGCAGGCTGAGACTAGGCGGGGAGCTGTTTTTT. This codes for CASRLRLGGELFF.

The V gene is TRBV27, the J gene TRBJ2-7; perhaps TRBD1 as D (5 bases). The V and J ends lost 4 bases and 1 base respectively, with 8 bases between them. Germline loops: CDR1 MNHEY, CDR2 SMNVEV (reference sequence). This CDR3 is built from 13 residues. For the CDR3, the DNA is TGTGCCAGCAGTTCGGACATTTCCTACGAGCAGTACTTC. It codes for CASSSDISYEQYF.

This chain joins TRBV30 and TRBJ2-1; maybe TRBD2 (5 bases). Trimming took 2 bases from V and 9 from J, leaving 8 bases between them. The CDR3 length is 11 residues. Germline loops: CDR1 GTSNPN, CDR2 SVGIG (reference sequence). The CDR3 bases are TGTGCCTGGAGTTCCAGCGGTGAGCAGTTCTTC. Translated, it gives CAWSSSGEQFF.

The chain has TRBV30 and TRBJ1-5, with D tentatively TRBD1 (5 bases). The V end lost 2 bases, the J end lost 3 bases, and 11 bases lay between the germline ends. Germline lookup yields CDR1 GTSNPN and CDR2 SVGIG (reference sequence). The CDR3 is made up of 14 amino acids. The CDR3 loop is CAWSTQGNNQPQHF. In nucleotides, the CDR3 is TGTGCCTGGAGTACCCAGGGCAACAATCAGCCCCAGCATTTT.

The V and J genes are TRBV2 and TRBJ1-5, with a tentative D call TRBD1 (5 bases). The CDR3 is made up of 15 amino acids. Germline V gives CDR1 SNHLY, CDR2 FYNNEI. The germline V and J ends were trimmed by 4 bases and 3 bases, with 13 bases remaining between them. CDR3 in DNA: TGTGCCAGCAGTGTGGGCATCAGGGCCAATCAGCCCCAGCATTTT. Its protein is CASSVGIRANQPQHF.

The V gene is TRBV5-6, the J gene TRBJ2-1; TRBD2 agrees at 8 bases. The CDR3 sequence is 14 residues long. CDR1 and CDR2 (germline): SGHDT, YYEEEE. With 6 bases clipped from V and 4 bases from J, the junction kept 6 bases outside the gene matches. DNA for the CDR3: TGTGCCAGCATCATAGCGGGGCGGTACAATGAGCAGTTCTTC. It is translated as CASIIAGRYNEQFF.

V gene TRBV6-1 combines with J gene TRBJ1-1, with D unclear. Trimming removed 5 bases from V and 6 bases from J, with 7 bases in between. The CDR3 is 11 residues long. The germline CDR1 and CDR2 sequences are MNHNS and SASEGT. CDR3 region: CASSYRAEAFF. DNA for the CDR3: TGTGCCAGCAGTTACAGAGCTGAAGCTTTCTTT.